Each of the 18 T cell receptor beta chains below was sequenced from the same sample in a study of OX40 agonist ivuxolimab in advanced cancers. Method: immunoSEQ multiplex PCR; TCRdb's copy keeps in-frame clones and lacks some. Among more than 45,000 clones listed, around 90% were seen once. Sequenced material: CD4+ or CD8+ T cells sorted from blood, taken in a trial of the OX40 agonist ivuxolimab. These receptors came from an adult with an advanced solid tumor such as melanoma, head and neck, liver or kidney cancer.

This rearrangement joins TRBV6-5 to TRBJ2-7, with 10 bases that match TRBD1. The CDR3 is made up of 13 amino acids. The trim removed 5 bases at V and 6 bases at J, leaving 4 bases unmatched. CDR1 MNHEY and CDR2 SVGAGI come from the germline V gene. CDR3 coding DNA: TGTGCCAGCAGTCACGACAGGGGGCCCGAGCAGTACGTC. As protein: CASSHDRGPEQYV.

This clone appeared once. The chain recombines TRBV5-4 with TRBJ2-6, with D unresolved. The CDR3 spans 12 residues. CDR1 is SGHNT, CDR2 YYREEE, per germline (reference sequence). Trimming took 7 bases from V and 0 from J, leaving 2 bases between them. The CDR3 loop reads CASRSGANVLTF. The DNA for the CDR3 is TGTGCCAGCCGCTCTGGGGCCAACGTCCTGACTTTC.

The chain joins TRBV27 to TRBJ1-1; D might be TRBD1 (5 bases). Germline CDR1 MNHEY, CDR2 SMNVEV (reference sequence). Trimming took 7 bases from V and 1 from J, leaving 10 bases between them. This CDR3 has 13 amino acids. The CDR3: CASIGAWNTEAFF. The CDR3 bases are TGTGCCAGCATAGGGGCGTGGAACACTGAAGCTTTCTTT.

V gene TRBV7-8 combines with J gene TRBJ2-3; 8 nucleotides agree with TRBD2. The CDR3 has 16 residues. Germline assignment: CDR1 SGHVS and CDR2 FQNEAQ. The ends lost 3 bases at V and 4 bases at J; junction bases unmatched: 9. CDR3 sequence reads: CASSFPDGLAADTQYF. CDR3 coding DNA: TGTGCCAGCAGCTTTCCCGACGGACTAGCAGCAGATACGCAGTATTTT.

V usage is TRBV7-9 and J usage is TRBJ2-1; D not certain. V lost 1 base and J 9 bases, leaving 7 bases between the germline ends. The length of the CDR3 is 12 residues. Germline V lookup: CDR1 SEHNR, CDR2 FQNEAQ (reference sequence). For the CDR3, the DNA is TGTGCCAGCAGCTTAGGGGTGGGTGAGCAGTTCTTC. Translating gives CASSLGVGEQFF.

The genes are TRBV28 and TRBJ2-2; 12 bases are shared with TRBD1. The V and J ends lost 5 bases and 0 bases, in that order; junction bases with no gene match: 13. Per germline, CDR1 MDHEN and CDR2 SYDVKM. The CDR3 consists of 20 residues. The CDR3: CASSPRGDRGQLANTGELFF. Here the CDR3 DNA reads TGTGCCAGCAGTCCCCGTGGGGACAGGGGGCAACTTGCGAACACCGGGGAGCTGTTTTTT.

V and J are TRBV6-5 and TRBJ1-2; the D gene is possibly TRBD1 (5 bases). Deletions cut 0 bases from V and 2 bases from J, with 10 bases between. This CDR3 has 15 amino acids. Germline V gene lookup returns CDR1 MNHEY and CDR2 SVGAGI. CDR3: CASSYSRGPNYGYTF. CDR3 in DNA: TGTGCCAGCAGTTACTCGAGGGGACCCAACTATGGCTACACCTTC.

J is TRBJ2-7 and V is TRBV25-1, with D perhaps TRBD1 or TRBD2 (6 bases each). CDR3 length equals 16 residues. From germline, CDR1 is MGHDK and CDR2 SYGVNS. Trimming removed 1 base at V and 4 bases at J, with 17 bases between. This CDR3 reads CASSELSEGGRYEQYV. Written as DNA, the CDR3 is TGTGCCAGCAGTGAATTGTCTGAGGGGGGACGGTACGAGCAGTACGTC.

The rearrangement uses TRBV10-1 and TRBJ1-1; 9 nucleotides align to TRBD1. CDR1 WNHNN and CDR2 SYGVQD come from the germline V gene (reference sequence). V shed 2 bases and J 1 base; nucleotides not matched to a gene: 2. This CDR3 has 15 residues. CDR3 sequence: CASSEADRGNTEAFF. CDR3 DNA sequence: TGCGCCAGCAGTGAGGCGGACAGGGGGAACACTGAAGCTTTCTTT.

V usage is TRBV6-6 and J usage is TRBJ2-1, with 8 positions matching TRBD1. Trimming at V came to 2 bases and at J to 1 base, leaving 4 bases not matched to a gene. This CDR3 is 16 amino acids long. Germline CDR1 reads MNHNY; CDR2 reads SVGAGI (reference sequence). CDR3 loop: CASSYRQGSSYNEQFF. The CDR3 DNA follows: TGTGCCAGCAGTTACCGACAGGGGAGTTCCTACAATGAGCAGTTCTTC.

The chain employs TRBV6-5 and TRBJ2-3; TRBD2 matches at 8 bases. The CDR3 spans 15 residues. Per the germline V gene, CDR1 is MNHEY and CDR2 is SVGAGI. CDR3 nucleotide sequence: TGTGCTACAGCACGGGAGGGGGGGATCTTCGATACGCAGTATTTT. This encodes CATAREGGIFDTQYF.

The V gene is TRBV19, the J gene TRBJ2-7, with D tentatively TRBD1 (6 bases). The CDR3 length is 13 residues. Trimming stripped 7 bases from V and 3 bases from J, with 13 bases between. Per the germline V gene, CDR1 is LNHDA and CDR2 is SQIVND (reference sequence). The DNA of the CDR3 is TGTGCCAGTACAAGGGGGATTAACTACGAGCAGTACTTC. Its translation is CASTRGINYEQYF.

This clone has only one observation. The chain combines TRBV9 with TRBJ1-6, with D tentatively TRBD1 (6 bases). V shed 2 bases and J shed 10 bases, with 13 bases lying between them. Germline V CDR1 and CDR2: SGDLS, YYNGEE. The CDR3 contains 14 residues. The DNA of the CDR3 is TGTGCCAGCAGCGTGGGGGGGGCCCTCTCACCCCTCCACTTT. Translation gives CASSVGGALSPLHF.

This clone was seen just once. The chain has TRBV9 and TRBJ1-2; D is possibly TRBD1 (6 bases). The CDR3 has 13 amino acids. V lost 1 base and J 7 bases, leaving 11 bases between the germline ends. Germline CDR1 reads SGDLS; CDR2 reads YYNGEE. In nucleotides, the CDR3 is TGTGCCAGCAGCGTACAGGACAGTCGTGGCTACACCTTC. It is translated as CASSVQDSRGYTF.

V is TRBV7-9 and J is TRBJ1-1; D remains ambiguous. The CDR3 is 14 amino acids. CDR1 SEHNR and CDR2 FQNEAQ come from the germline V gene (reference sequence). Trimming removed 1 base from V and 6 bases from J, with 12 bases in between. CDR3 DNA: TGTGCCAGCAGCTTAGTGGTTTATGGGGCTGAAGCTTTCTTT. Amino acid sequence: CASSLVVYGAEAFF. The full variable domain, in which reference TRBV7-9 and TRBJ1-1 provide the parts outside the CDR3, is DTGVSQNPRHKITKRGQNVTFRCDPISEHNRLYWYRQTLGQGPEFLTYFQNEAQLEKSRLLSDRFSAERPKGSFSTLEIQRTEQGDSAMYLCASSLVVYGAEAFFGQGTRLTVV.

The gene calls are TRBV6-1 and TRBJ1-1; perhaps TRBD1 as D (5 bases). V was shortened by 6 bases and J by 1 base, with 9 bases between the two germline ends. From germline, CDR1 is MNHNS and CDR2 SASEGT. This CDR3 has 13 residues. CDR3 loop: CASSREPNTEAFF. The CDR3 nucleotides are TGTGCCAGCAGCAGGGAGCCGAACACTGAAGCTTTCTTT.

This chain links TRBV7-6 with TRBJ2-1, with D unresolved. The V end was cut by 1 base, the J end by 7 bases, with 11 bases between. CDR3 length: 14 residues. Germline CDR1 and CDR2: SGHVS and FNYEAQ. The CDR3 DNA reads TGTGCCAGCAGCTTAGAATCTGGGCGAAATGAGCAGTTCTTC. Encoded protein: CASSLESGRNEQFF.

The rearrangement links TRBV5-1 to TRBJ2-3; 10 nucleotides match TRBD2. The CDR3 spans 15 residues. Trimming at V came to 1 base and at J to 6 bases, leaving 5 bases not matched to a gene. Germline CDR1 reads SGHRS; CDR2 reads YFSETQ. CDR3 coding DNA: TGCGCCAGCAGCTTGTCCCCTAGCGGGGGTGATACGCAGTATTTT. Translation: CASSLSPSGGDTQYF. Combining the CDR3 with reference TRBV5-1 and TRBJ2-3 gives the whole variable domain KAGVTQTPRYLIKTRGQQVTLSCSPISGHRSVSWYQQTPGQGLQFLFEYFSETQRNKGNFPGRFSGRQFSNSRSEMNVSTLELGDSALYLCASSLSPSGGDTQYFGPGTRLTVL.